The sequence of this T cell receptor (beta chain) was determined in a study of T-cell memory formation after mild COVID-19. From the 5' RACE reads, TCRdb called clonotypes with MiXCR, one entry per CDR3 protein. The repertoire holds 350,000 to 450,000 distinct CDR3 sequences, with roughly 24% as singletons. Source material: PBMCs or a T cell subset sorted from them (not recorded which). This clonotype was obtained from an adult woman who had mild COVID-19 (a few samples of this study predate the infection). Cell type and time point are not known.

The CDR3 nucleotides read TGTGCCAGCAGTCCTATAGGGGTGGACGGCTCTAATGAAAAACTGTTTTTT. Translated, it gives CASSPIGVDGSNEKLFF. The gene calls are TRBV27 and TRBJ1-4; D might be TRBD1 (5 bases). The CDR3 has 17 amino acids. Trimming pared 5 bases from V and 3 bases from J, leaving 19 bases between. Germline V lookup: CDR1 MNHEY, CDR2 SMNVEV (reference sequence).